The next 32 T cell receptor beta chains were all read from a single sample in a study of regulatory T cells in long-lasting Graves disease. The time point denotes: newly diagnosed GD, antithyroid drugs for less than 3 months. PBMC-extracted RNA yielded the TCR library. Assembly of TCR beta libraries relied on iRepertoire HTBI primers together with Arm-PCR of CDR3 regions. One entry per CDR3 protein results from TCRdb running MiXCR on the multiplex PCR reads. The sample lists 240,000 or so distinct CDR3 sequences; around 21% were seen once. Here the sequenced sample was peripheral blood mononuclear cells (PBMCs), taken at new diagnosis, from a patient treated with antithyroid drugs. Receptor source: a female donor with Graves disease.

There are many counts of this clonotype. The chain joins TRBV7-9 to TRBJ2-3; D may be TRBD1 or TRBD2 (7 bases each). V lost 11 bases and J lost 1, with 16 bases in between. Germline CDR1 and CDR2: SEHNR and FQNEAQ (reference sequence). The CDR3 runs 14 residues. CDR3 nucleotide sequence: TGTGCCGCCGGGAGGCAGGGGGGCACAGATACGCAGTATTTT. This encodes CAAGRQGGTDTQYF.

This clonotype was counted only a few times. In DNA form, the CDR3 reads TGTGCCAGCAGCTTAAGCTGGGAAGCTCACGATGGCTACACCTTC. It encodes CASSLSWEAHDGYTF. The chain combines TRBV7-2 with TRBJ1-2, with D unclear. The CDR3 consists of 15 residues. Germline V gene lookup returns CDR1 SGHTA and CDR2 FQGNSA. V dropped 2 bases and J dropped 6 bases, with 16 bases sitting between them.

This clonotype was recorded only once. CDR3 nucleotide sequence: TGTGCCAGCAGCTTGGTTAGCGGGAGGTCCTACGAGCAGTACTTC. Translation gives CASSLVSGRSYEQYF. The rearrangement joins TRBV5-4 to TRBJ2-7; 10 bases are a match to TRBD2. Germline V gives CDR1 SGHNT, CDR2 YYREEE (reference sequence). This CDR3 spans 15 amino acids. V gave up 0 bases and J gave up 1 base; unmatched junction bases: 1.

This clonotype was picked up many times. V is TRBV11-2 and J is TRBJ1-2; D is perhaps TRBD1 (5 bases). CDR3 length: 14 residues. Germline CDR1 is SGHAT and CDR2 is FQNNGV. V lost 3 bases and J 3 bases, leaving 11 bases between the germline ends. CDR3: CASSFGDYHYGYTF. The CDR3 nucleotides read TGTGCCAGCAGCTTTGGGGACTACCACTATGGCTACACCTTC.

This chain links TRBV6-2 or TRBV6-3 with TRBJ2-2; maybe TRBD2 (7 bases). Trimming took 10 bases from V and 0 from J, leaving 18 bases between them. CDR3 length equals 16 residues. In germline, CDR1 is MNHEY, CDR2 SVGEGT. CDR3: CATKPRGLPNTGELFF. DNA for the CDR3: TGTGCCACCAAACCGCGGGGGCTACCGAACACCGGGGAGCTGTTTTTT.

This clonotype was observed a few times. This chain links TRBV6-5 with TRBJ1-1, with TRBD1 matching 7 bases. This CDR3 is built from 12 residues. V gave up 4 bases and J gave up 10 bases; unmatched junction bases: 6. Germline CDR1 and CDR2: MNHEY and SVGAGI. The CDR3 sequence is CASSSKGAVAFF. The CDR3 DNA follows: TGTGCCAGCAGTTCAAAGGGGGCGGTAGCTTTCTTT.

There are many counts of this clonotype. V and J are TRBV6-5 and TRBJ1-2; 7 bases map to TRBD1. Germline lookup yields CDR1 MNHEY and CDR2 SVGAGI. Trimming took 4 bases from V and 6 from J; bases not matched to a gene: 5. This CDR3 region has 13 residues. DNA for the CDR3: TGTGCCAGCAGTTTGGGGGGGACAGATGGCTACACCTTC. It encodes CASSLGGTDGYTF.

This clonotype was detected ten times or more. This rearrangement joins TRBV4-2 to TRBJ2-7; no reliable D call. The CDR3 is 14 amino acids. CDR1 LGHNA and CDR2 YNFKEQ come from the germline V gene. V was pared by 1 base and J by 6 bases, with 13 bases between. The CDR3 here is CASSQVGTRLEQYF. For the CDR3, the DNA is TGTGCCAGCAGCCAAGTAGGCACTCGCCTCGAGCAGTACTTC.

The table lists this clonotype with many counts. V is TRBV29-1 and J is TRBJ2-1; D is ambiguous. Trimming cost V 7 bases and J 0 bases, with 13 bases left between them. Germline V gene lookup returns CDR1 SQVTM and CDR2 ANQGSEA. There are 14 residues in the CDR3. CDR3 DNA: TGCAGCGCCAAAAGGGTACACTCCTACAATGAGCAGTTCTTC. Translated, it gives CSAKRVHSYNEQFF.

The sample holds a few counts of this clonotype. The chain has TRBV19 and TRBJ1-2; tentatively, D is TRBD1 (5 bases). CDR1 is LNHDA and CDR2 is SQIVND in the germline V gene (reference sequence). CDR3 length: 16 amino acids. Trimming took 5 bases from V and 1 from J, leaving 17 bases between them. The CDR3 region has the DNA TGTGCCAGTAGTGTCTCTCAAGGGGCCCTTAACTATGGCTACACCTTC. It specifies CASSVSQGALNYGYTF. The full variable domain, completed using reference TRBV19 and TRBJ1-2, is DGGITQSPKYLFRKEGQNVTLSCEQNLNHDAMYWYRQDPGQGLRLIYYSQIVNDFQKGDIAEGYSVSREKKESFPLTVTSAQKNPTAFYLCASSVSQGALNYGYTFGSGTRLTVV.

The table lists this clonotype with many counts. The CDR3 sequence: CASSDPTYEQYF. The CDR3 DNA is TGTGCCAGCAGTGACCCCACCTACGAGCAGTACTTC. The gene calls are TRBV6-1 and TRBJ2-7; D remains ambiguous. The CDR3 contains 12 residues. Germline CDR1 MNHNS, CDR2 SASEGT. V lost 3 bases and J 2 bases, leaving 5 bases between the germline ends.

This clonotype was observed at least ten times. The CDR3 is CSARDEGGARGYTF. For the CDR3, the DNA is TGCAGTGCTAGAGATGAAGGGGGGGCTCGGGGCTACACCTTC. The V call is TRBV20-1, the J call TRBJ1-2; possible D gene TRBD1, 6 bases. Trimming stripped 0 bases from V and 8 bases from J, with 16 bases between. The CDR3 is made up of 14 amino acids. Germline lookup yields CDR1 DFQATT and CDR2 SNEGSKA (reference sequence).

The rearrangement links TRBV6-1 to TRBJ1-5; D is perhaps TRBD1 (5 bases). CDR1 and CDR2 from the germline V gene are MNHNS and SASEGT. The CDR3 runs to 15 residues. Trimming took off 6 bases at V and 4 bases at J, with 16 bases between the two ends. CDR3 in DNA: TGTGCCAGCAGGCGCGGACATGGGGGAAATCAGCCCCAGCATTTT. Amino acid sequence: CASRRGHGGNQPQHF.

This clonotype came up a few times. The chain has TRBV6-1 and TRBJ2-7; D might be TRBD2 (5 bases). V was cut by 4 bases and J by 4 bases, with 17 bases left in between. CDR3 size: 15 residues. The germline CDR1 and CDR2 sequences are MNHNS and SASEGT. The DNA of the CDR3 is TGTGCCAGCAGTGGAGATTTGGACTCCTTTTACGAGCAGTACTTC. This translates into CASSGDLDSFYEQYF.

This clonotype was detected ten times or more. The chain carries TRBV7-4 and TRBJ2-5, with D perhaps assigned TRBD1 or TRBD2 (7 bases each). The V gene lost 5 bases and the J gene lost 4 bases, with 20 bases spanning the gap. The CDR3 has 16 amino acids. Germline CDR1 is SGHVT and CDR2 is SQSDAQ. The CDR3, as DNA: TGTGCCAGCAGCCCTTGGGGGGGGGGACAGAGAGAGACCCAGTACTTC. This sequence encodes CASSPWGGGQRETQYF. Full variable domain (rest looked up from reference TRBV7-4 and TRBJ2-5): GAGVSQSPRYKVAKRGRDVALRCDSISGHVTLYWYRQTLGQGSEVLTYSQSDAQRDKSGRPSGRFSAERPERSVSTLKIQRTEQGDSAVYLCASSPWGGGQRETQYFGPGTRLLVL.

CDR3 region: CASSEKRGAWETQYF. CDR3 coding DNA: TGTGCCAGCAGCGAGAAGCGGGGGGCCTGGGAGACCCAGTACTTC. This chain links TRBV11-2 with TRBJ2-5, with 9 nucleotides matching TRBD2. The CDR3 sequence is 15 residues long. J lost 5 bases, V lost 5 bases, and 9 bases had no gene match. Germline V gene data show CDR1 as SGHAT and CDR2 as FQNNGV.

This clonotype was counted at least ten times. V gene TRBV2 combines with J gene TRBJ2-5, with a weak D call TRBD1 (6 bases). V lost 6 bases and J lost 5, with 22 bases in between. Per germline, CDR1 SNHLY and CDR2 FYNNEI. This CDR3 has 16 residues. CDR3 DNA sequence: TGTGCCAGCAGAGAAACCGGGACAAAAGATTGGGAGACCCAGTACTTC. Translation: CASRETGTKDWETQYF.

In this sample, this clonotype turned up many times. The chain has TRBV6-1 and TRBJ1-5; 10 bases agree with TRBD1. CDR3 length equals 14 residues. Trimming cost V 4 bases and J 5 bases; bases outside gene matches: 2. CDR1 and CDR2 (germline): MNHNS, SASEGT. CDR3 sequence (DNA): TGTGCCAGCAGTGTCGGACAGGGGGATCAGCCCCAGCATTTT. Residues: CASSVGQGDQPQHF.

At least ten counts were recorded for this clonotype. CDR3 sequence (DNA): TGTGCCAGCAGCTCATTCACGGGCTCCTACGAGCAGTACTTC. Translated, it gives CASSSFTGSYEQYF. This chain joins TRBV7-2 and TRBJ2-7; the D is unclear. The V gene lost 4 bases and the J gene lost 0 bases, with 10 bases spanning the gap. CDR3 length: 14 residues. Germline V gene lookup returns CDR1 SGHTA and CDR2 FQGNSA.

The sample holds many counts of this clonotype. The V call is TRBV5-6, the J call TRBJ2-2, with 7 bases aligning to TRBD2. V was pared by 5 bases and J by 0 bases, with 1 base of the junction left unmatched. The germline CDR1 and CDR2 sequences are SGHDT and YYEEEE. This CDR3 has 14 residues. The chain's CDR3 is CASRGGSNTGELFF. The CDR3, as DNA: TGTGCCAGCAGGGGGGGGTCGAACACCGGGGAGCTGTTTTTT.

This clonotype ranks as medium-sized. The V and J genes are TRBV20-1 and TRBJ2-1; D ambiguous. The last part of the DNA fits TRBJ2-3 better; the J call may be wrong. From germline, CDR1 is DFQATT and CDR2 SNEGSKA (reference sequence). The CDR3 consists of 11 residues. The CDR3 here is CSASVGDTQYF. The CDR3 bases are TGCAGTGCTAGTGTTGGAGATACGCAGTATTTT.

There are many counts of this clonotype. The gene calls are TRBV9 and TRBJ2-7; 8 bases match TRBD2. There are 15 residues in the CDR3. Germline values: CDR1 SGDLS, CDR2 YYNGEE. J gave up 2 bases and V 0 bases, and 4 bases lay outside the gene matches. CDR3 bases: TGTGCCAGCAGCGTAGCGGGAGGGAACCCCTACGAGCAGTACTTC. Protein product: CASSVAGGNPYEQYF.

As for this clonotype: A much larger clone differs from this one at a single base, so this may be a read error. This rearrangement joins TRBV14 to TRBJ2-1; D may be TRBD2 (5 bases). Matching the DNA end better, TRBJ2-5 makes the J call doubtful. Looked up from germline, CDR1 is SGHDN and CDR2 is FVKESK. The CDR3 is 14 amino acids. The CDR3 is CASSHLRGKETQYF. The CDR3 DNA follows: TGTGCCAGCAGCCATCTCCGGGGTAAAGAGACCCAGTACTTC.

Concerning this clonotype itself: Mismatch with germline at one junction end may stem from a read error. V gene TRBV9 combines with J gene TRBJ2-5; D is uncertain. Germline-derived CDR1 and CDR2 are SGDLS and YYNGEE. The CDR3 sequence is 15 residues long. CDR3 loop: CASSPRPSSQGTQYF. For the CDR3, the DNA is TGTGCCAGCAGCCCCCGGCCGTCCAGCCAAGGGACCCAGTACTTC.

This clonotype was counted a few times. This chain uses TRBV4-2 with TRBJ1-1, with D tentatively TRBD1 (5 bases). This CDR3 has 16 residues. Trimming shortened V by 1 base and J by 1 base, and 13 bases separated the two germline ends. In germline, CDR1 is LGHNA, CDR2 YNFKEQ. The CDR3 nucleotides are TGTGCCAGCAGCCAAGGACAGAACCATGAGAACACTGAAGCTTTCTTT. This translates into CASSQGQNHENTEAFF.

This chain connects TRBV24-1 to TRBJ1-2; D is perhaps TRBD1 (5 bases). The CDR3 runs to 13 residues. Per germline, CDR1 KGHDR and CDR2 SFDVKD. Trimming left V 4 bases short and J 6 bases short, with 11 bases between. This CDR3 is CATSEYQGDGYTF. The CDR3 bases are TGTGCCACCAGTGAATATCAGGGAGATGGCTACACCTTC.

This clonotype showed up many times. The chain joins TRBV7-2 to TRBJ2-4; the D is unclear. Deletions cut 3 bases from V and 0 bases from J, with 9 bases between. Germline V CDR1 and CDR2: SGHTA, FQGNSA. The CDR3 contains 15 residues. The CDR3 coding sequence is TGTGCCAGCAGCTTGTCCTCTTTAGCCAAAAACATTCAGTACTTC. Translation gives CASSLSSLAKNIQYF.

This clonotype was counted ten times or more. As DNA, the CDR3 is TGTGCCAGCAGTGACACAGGGGGCGGGGAGCTGTTTTTT. Amino acids: CASSDTGGGELFF. The gene calls are TRBV2 and TRBJ2-2, with 8 bases aligning to TRBD1. The germline V gene encodes CDR1 SNHLY and CDR2 FYNNEI. The length of the CDR3 is 13 residues. Trimming removed 3 bases from V and 7 bases from J; junction bases left unmatched: 1.

The sample holds many counts of this clonotype. CDR3 nucleotide sequence: TGTGCCAGCAGCTTAGCGGGGTCTGGATCGCAGTATTTT. Translated: CASSLAGSGSQYF. The rearrangement uses TRBV7-9 and TRBJ2-3; D is uncertain. Germline loops: CDR1 SEHNR, CDR2 FQNEAQ (reference sequence). The V and J ends lost 0 bases and 10 bases respectively, with 11 bases between them. The length of the CDR3 is 13 residues.

At least ten counts were recorded for this clonotype. The V gene is TRBV2, the J gene TRBJ1-4; D might be TRBD1 (6 bases). The CDR3 is 14 residues long. V lost 11 bases, J lost 8 bases, and 21 bases lay in between. CDR1 and CDR2 (germline): SNHLY, FYNNEI. CDR3 DNA: TGTGCCGGCCAAACAGGGAGGGATGGAGAAAAACTGTTTTTT. Residues: CAGQTGRDGEKLFF. The full variable domain, in which reference TRBV2 and TRBJ1-4 provide the parts outside the CDR3, is EPEVTQTPSHQVTQMGQEVILRCVPISNHLYFYWYRQILGQKVEFLVSFYNNEISEKSEIFDDQFSVERPDGSNFTLKIRSTKLEDSAMYFCAGQTGRDGEKLFFGSGTQLSVL.

Comment on this clonotype: A much larger clone differs from this one at a single base, so this may be a read error. The chain is built from TRBV5-1 and TRBJ2-1, with 7 positions matching TRBD2. V dropped 5 bases and J dropped 12; count of bases not matched to a gene: 14. Germline CDR1 SGHRS, CDR2 YFSETQ. The CDR3 contains 14 residues. DNA for the CDR3: TGCGCCAGCAGACCGTATACCGGGACTACAGGGCAGTTCTTC. This gives the protein CASRPYTGTTGQFF. Based on the CDR3 plus reference TRBV5-1 and TRBJ2-1, the full variable domain is KAGVTQTPRYLIKTRGQQVTLSCSPISGHRSVSWYQQTPGQGLQFLFEYFSETQRNKGNFPGRFSGRQFSNSRSEMNVSTLELGDSALYLCASRPYTGTTGQFFGPGTRLTVL.

This chain links TRBV11-2 with TRBJ2-1, with 10 positions matching TRBD1. This CDR3 contains 15 residues. CDR1 and CDR2 from the germline V gene are SGHAT and FQNNGV. Losses at the gene ends were 5 bases for V and 8 bases for J; bases not matched to a gene: 9. DNA of the CDR3: TGTGCCAGCAGCCGGGGACAGGGGACAAGCGATGAGCAGTTCTTC. Protein: CASSRGQGTSDEQFF.